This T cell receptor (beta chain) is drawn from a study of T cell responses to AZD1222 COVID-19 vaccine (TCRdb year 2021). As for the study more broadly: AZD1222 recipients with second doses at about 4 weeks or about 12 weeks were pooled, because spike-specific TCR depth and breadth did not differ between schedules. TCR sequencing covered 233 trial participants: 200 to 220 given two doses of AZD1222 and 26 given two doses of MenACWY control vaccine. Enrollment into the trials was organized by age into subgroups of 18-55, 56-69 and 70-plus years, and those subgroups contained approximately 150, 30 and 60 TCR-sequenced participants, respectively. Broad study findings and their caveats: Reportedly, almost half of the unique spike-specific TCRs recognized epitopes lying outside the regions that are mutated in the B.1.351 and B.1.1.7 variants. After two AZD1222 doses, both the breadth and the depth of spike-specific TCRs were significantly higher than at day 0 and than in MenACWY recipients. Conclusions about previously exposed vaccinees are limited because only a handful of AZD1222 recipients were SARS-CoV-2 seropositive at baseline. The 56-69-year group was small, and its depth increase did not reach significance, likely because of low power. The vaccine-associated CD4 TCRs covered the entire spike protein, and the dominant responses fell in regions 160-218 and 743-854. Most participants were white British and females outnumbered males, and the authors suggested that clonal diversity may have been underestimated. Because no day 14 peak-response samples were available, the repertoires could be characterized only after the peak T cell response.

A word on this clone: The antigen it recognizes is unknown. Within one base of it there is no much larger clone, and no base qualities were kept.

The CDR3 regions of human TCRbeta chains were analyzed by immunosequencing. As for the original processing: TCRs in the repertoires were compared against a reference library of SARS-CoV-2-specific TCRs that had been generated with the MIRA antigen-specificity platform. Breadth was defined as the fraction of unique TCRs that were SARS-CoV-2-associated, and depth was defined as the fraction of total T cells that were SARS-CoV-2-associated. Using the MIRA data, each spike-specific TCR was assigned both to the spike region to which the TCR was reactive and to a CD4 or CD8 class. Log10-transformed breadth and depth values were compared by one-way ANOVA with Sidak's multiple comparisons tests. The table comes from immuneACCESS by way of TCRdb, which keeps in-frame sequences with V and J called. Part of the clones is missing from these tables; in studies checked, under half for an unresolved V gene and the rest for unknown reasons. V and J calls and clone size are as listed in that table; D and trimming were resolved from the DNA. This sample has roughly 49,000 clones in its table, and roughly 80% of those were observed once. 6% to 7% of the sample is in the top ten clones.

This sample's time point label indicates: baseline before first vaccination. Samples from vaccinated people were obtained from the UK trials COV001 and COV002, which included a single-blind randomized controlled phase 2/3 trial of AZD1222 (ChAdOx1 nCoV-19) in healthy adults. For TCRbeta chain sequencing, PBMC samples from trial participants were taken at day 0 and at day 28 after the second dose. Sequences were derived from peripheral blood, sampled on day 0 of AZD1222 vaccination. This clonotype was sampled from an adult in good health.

In nucleotide form, the sequence is TGTGCCAGCAGCCCAGGGACAGGGGAAGGCTATGGCTACACCTTC. This is translated as CASSPGTGEGYGYTF. Recombination connected TRBV7-3 to TRBJ1-2; a stretch of 10 junction bases matches TRBD1. Via the germline V gene, CDR1 is SGHTA and CDR2 FQGTGA. Its CDR3 holds 15 amino acids, cysteine through phenylalanine. Only the CDR3 DNA is retained, 45 bases long and in frame from the first base. Germline trimming: 5 bases from V, 4 bases from J; junction bases outside gene matches: 7. The CDR3, completed at both ends by the reference TRBV7-3 and TRBJ1-2 genes, gives the full variable domain GAGVSQTPSNKVTEKGKYVELRCDPISGHTALYWYRQSLGQGPEFLIYFQGTGAADDSGLPNDRFFAVRPEGSVSTLKIQRTERGDSAVYLCASSPGTGEGYGYTFGSGTRLTVV.